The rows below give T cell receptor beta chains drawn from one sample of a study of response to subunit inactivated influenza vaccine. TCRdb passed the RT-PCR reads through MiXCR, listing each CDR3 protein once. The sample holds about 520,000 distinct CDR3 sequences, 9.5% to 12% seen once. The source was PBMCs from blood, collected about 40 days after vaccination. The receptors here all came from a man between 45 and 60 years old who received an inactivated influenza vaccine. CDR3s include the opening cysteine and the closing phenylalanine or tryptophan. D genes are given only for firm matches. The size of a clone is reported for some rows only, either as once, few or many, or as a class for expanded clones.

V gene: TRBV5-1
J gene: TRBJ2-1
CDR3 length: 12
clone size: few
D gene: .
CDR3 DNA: TGCGCCAGCAGCTTGGAACAGGCTGAGCAGTTCTTC
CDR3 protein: CASSLEQAEQFF

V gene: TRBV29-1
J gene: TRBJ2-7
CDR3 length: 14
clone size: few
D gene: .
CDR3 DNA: TGCAGCGTTGTGCGGGACGGGAGCTCCTACGAGCAGTACTTC
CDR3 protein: CSVVRDGSSYEQYF

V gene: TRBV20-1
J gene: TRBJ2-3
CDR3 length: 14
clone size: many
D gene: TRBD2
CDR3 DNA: TGCAGTGCTCAGACGCGGGAGGGCCAGGTTACGCAGTATTTT
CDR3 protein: CSAQTREGQVTQYF

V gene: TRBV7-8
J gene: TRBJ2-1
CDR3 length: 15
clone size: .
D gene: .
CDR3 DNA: TGTGCCAGCAGGCCGCCGGGGGGCCTCTACAATGAGCAGTTCTTC
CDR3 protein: CASRPPGGLYNEQFF

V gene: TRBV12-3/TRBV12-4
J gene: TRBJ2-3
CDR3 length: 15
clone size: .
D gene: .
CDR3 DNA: TGTGCCAGCAGTCCTCGTTTTGGGAGCACAGATACGCAGTATTTT
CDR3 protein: CASSPRFGSTDTQYF

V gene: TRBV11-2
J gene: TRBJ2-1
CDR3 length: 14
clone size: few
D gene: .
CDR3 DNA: TGTGCCAGCAGCTTACCGGCCAGCTACAATGAGCAGTTCTTC
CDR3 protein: CASSLPASYNEQFF

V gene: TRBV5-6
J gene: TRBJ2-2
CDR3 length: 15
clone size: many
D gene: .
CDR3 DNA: TGTGCCAGCAGCTTGGGGCCGACGAACACCGGGGAGCTGTTTTTT
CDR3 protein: CASSLGPTNTGELFF

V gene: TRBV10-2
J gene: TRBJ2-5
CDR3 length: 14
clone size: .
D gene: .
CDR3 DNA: TGCGCCAGCAGTGAGGGGTCGCAGCAAGAGACCCAGTACTTC
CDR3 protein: CASSEGSQQETQYF

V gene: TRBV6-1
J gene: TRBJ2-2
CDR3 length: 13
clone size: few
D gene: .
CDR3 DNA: TGTGCCAGCCGCGACTTTAACACCGGGGAGCTGTTTTTT
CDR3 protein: CASRDFNTGELFF

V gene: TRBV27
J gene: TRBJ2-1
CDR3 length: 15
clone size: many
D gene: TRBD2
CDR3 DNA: TGTGCCAGCAGCCGCGCCGGGACTAGCGGGAGAAGGCAGTTCTTC
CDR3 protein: CASSRAGTSGRRQFF

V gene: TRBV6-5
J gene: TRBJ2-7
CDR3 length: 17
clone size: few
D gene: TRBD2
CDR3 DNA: TGTGCCAGCAGTTACGCATCCAGGACTAGCGGGGCATACGAGCAGTACTTC
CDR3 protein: CASSYASRTSGAYEQYF

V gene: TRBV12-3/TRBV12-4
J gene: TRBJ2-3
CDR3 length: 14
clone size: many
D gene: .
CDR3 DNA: TGTGCCAGCAGTTCTAGCGCGAGGGGAGATACGCAGTATTTT
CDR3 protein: CASSSSARGDTQYF

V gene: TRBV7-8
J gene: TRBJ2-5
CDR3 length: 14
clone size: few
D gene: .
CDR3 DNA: TGTGCCAGCAGCGAACATCAGGGGCTCGAGACCCAGTACTTC
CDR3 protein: CASSEHQGLETQYF

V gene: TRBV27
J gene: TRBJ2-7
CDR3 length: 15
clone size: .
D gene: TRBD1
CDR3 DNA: TGTGCCAGCAGTTTCGGGACAGGGGGGGCCTACGAGCAGTACTTC
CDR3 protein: CASSFGTGGAYEQYF

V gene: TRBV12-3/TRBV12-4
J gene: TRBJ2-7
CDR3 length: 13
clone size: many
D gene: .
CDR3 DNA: TGTGCCAGCAGTTTCGGTCACAACTACGAGCAGTACTTC
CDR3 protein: CASSFGHNYEQYF

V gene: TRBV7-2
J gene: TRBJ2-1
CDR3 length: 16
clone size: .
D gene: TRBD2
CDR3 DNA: TGTGCCAGCAGCTTAGTCGGGGGGGGTACCTACAATGAGCAGTTCTTC
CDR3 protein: CASSLVGGGTYNEQFF

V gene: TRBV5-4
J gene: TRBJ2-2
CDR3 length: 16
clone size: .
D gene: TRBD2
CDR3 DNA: TGTGCCAGCAGCGGATTAGCGGGAGCCAACACCGGGGAGCTGTTTTTT
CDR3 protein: CASSGLAGANTGELFF

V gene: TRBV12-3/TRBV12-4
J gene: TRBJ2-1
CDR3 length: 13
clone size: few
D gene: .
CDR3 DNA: TGTGCCAGCAGTTTAGGGGCCAACATTGAGCAGTTCTTC
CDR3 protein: CASSLGANIEQFF

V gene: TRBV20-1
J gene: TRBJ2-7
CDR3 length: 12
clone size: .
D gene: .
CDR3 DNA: TGCAGTGCTAGAATGGAGAGCTACGAGCAGTACTTC
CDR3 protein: CSARMESYEQYF

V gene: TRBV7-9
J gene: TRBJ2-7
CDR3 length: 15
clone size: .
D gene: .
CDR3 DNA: TGTGCCAGCAGCTTCCTGGGCGGCAGACTCCACAAGCAGTACTTC
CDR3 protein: CASSFLGGRLHKQYF

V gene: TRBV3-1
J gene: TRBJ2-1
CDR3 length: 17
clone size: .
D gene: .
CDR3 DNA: TGTGCCAGCAGCCAAGACCCCGGAGTAGTCATTCGAAATGAGCAGTTCTTC
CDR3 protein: CASSQDPGVVIRNEQFF

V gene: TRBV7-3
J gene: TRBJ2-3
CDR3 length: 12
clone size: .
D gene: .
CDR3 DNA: TGTGCCAGCAGCTCATCCCCCGGATCGCAGTATTTT
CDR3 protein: CASSSSPGSQYF

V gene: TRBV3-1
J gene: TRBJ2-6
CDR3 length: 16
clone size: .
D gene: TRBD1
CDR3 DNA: TGTGCCAGCAGCCAAGAGCAGGGGGCTGGGGCCAACGTCCTGACTTTC
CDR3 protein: CASSQEQGAGANVLTF

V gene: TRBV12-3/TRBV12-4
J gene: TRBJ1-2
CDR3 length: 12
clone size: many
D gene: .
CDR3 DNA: TGTGCCAGCAGTTTAAGTGGGGGCGGCTACACCTTC
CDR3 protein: CASSLSGGGYTF

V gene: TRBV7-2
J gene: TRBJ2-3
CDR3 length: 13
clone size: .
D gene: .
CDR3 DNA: TGTGCCAGCAGCTTAGTTTGGCAGGAGGCGCAGTATTTT
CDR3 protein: CASSLVWQEAQYF

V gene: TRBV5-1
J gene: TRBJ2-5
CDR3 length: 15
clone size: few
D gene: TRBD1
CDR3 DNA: TGCGCCAGCAGCTCGATGGGACAGGAGATGGAGACCCAGTACTTC
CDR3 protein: CASSSMGQEMETQYF

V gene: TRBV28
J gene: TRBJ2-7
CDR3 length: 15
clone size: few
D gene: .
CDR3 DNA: TGTGCCAGCAGTTTCCCCCGCCAGGGTAGATACGAGCAGTACTTC
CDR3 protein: CASSFPRQGRYEQYF

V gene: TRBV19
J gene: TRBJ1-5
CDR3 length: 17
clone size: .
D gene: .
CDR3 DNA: TGTGCCAGTAGTATATCGAACGCACGATATAGCAATCAGCCCCAGCATTTT
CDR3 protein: CASSISNARYSNQPQHF

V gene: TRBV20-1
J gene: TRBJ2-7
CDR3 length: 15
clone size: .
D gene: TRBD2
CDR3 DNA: TGCAGTGCTGTGACGCTAGCGGGAGGGACCTACGAGCAGTACTTC
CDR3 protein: CSAVTLAGGTYEQYF

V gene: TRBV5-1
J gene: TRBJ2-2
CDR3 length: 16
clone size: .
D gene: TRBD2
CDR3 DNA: TGCGCCAGCAGCAATCGACTAGCGGAAATCACCGGGGAGCTGTTTTTT
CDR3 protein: CASSNRLAEITGELFF

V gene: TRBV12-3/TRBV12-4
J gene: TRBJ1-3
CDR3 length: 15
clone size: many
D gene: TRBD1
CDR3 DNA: TGTGCCAGCAGTTTTACAGGGGGCGCGGGAAACACCATATATTTT
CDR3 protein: CASSFTGGAGNTIYF

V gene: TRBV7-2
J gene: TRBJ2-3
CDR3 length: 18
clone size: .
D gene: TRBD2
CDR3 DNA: TGTGCCAGCAGCTTATCCCTAATGGGGGGAGGGCTCATAAATACGCAGTATTTT
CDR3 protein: CASSLSLMGGGLINTQYF

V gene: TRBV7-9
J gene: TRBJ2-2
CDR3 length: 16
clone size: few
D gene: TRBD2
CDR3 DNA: TGTGCCAGCAGGCCTATAGCGGGAGTCCTCACCGGGGAGCTGTTTTTT
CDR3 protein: CASRPIAGVLTGELFF